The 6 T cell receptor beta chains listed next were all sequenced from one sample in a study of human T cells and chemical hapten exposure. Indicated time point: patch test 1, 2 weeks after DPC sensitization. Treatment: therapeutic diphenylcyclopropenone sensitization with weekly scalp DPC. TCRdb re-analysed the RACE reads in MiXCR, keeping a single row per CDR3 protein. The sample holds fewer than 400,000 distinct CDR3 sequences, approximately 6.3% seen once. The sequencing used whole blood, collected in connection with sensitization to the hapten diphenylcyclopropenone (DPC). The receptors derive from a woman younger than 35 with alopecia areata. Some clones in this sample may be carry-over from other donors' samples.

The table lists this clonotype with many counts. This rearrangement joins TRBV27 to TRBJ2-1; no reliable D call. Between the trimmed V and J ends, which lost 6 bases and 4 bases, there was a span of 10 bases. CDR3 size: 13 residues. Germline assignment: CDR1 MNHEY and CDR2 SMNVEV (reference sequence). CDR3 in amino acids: CASSLDTYNEQFF. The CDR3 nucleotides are TGTGCCAGCAGCTTAGATACGTACAATGAGCAGTTCTTC.

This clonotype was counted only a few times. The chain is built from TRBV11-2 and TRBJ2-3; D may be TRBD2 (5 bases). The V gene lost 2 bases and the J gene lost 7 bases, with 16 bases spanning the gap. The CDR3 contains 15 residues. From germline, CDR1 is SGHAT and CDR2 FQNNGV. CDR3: CASSLPGMRINTQYF. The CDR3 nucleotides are TGTGCCAGCAGCTTACCGGGGATGAGAATCAATACGCAGTATTTT.

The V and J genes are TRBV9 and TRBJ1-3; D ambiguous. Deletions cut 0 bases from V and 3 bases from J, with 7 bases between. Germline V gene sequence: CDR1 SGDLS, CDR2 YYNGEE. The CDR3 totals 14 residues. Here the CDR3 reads CASSVDGFGNTIYF. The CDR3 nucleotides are TGTGCCAGCAGCGTAGATGGGTTTGGAAACACCATATATTTT.

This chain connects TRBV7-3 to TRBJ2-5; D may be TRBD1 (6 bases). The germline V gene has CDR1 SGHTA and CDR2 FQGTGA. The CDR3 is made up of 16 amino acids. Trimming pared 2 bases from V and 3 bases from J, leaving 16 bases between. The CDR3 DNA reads TGTGCCAGCAGCTTAGGGAGTGCGGCAGGGGAAGAGACCCAGTACTTC. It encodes CASSLGSAAGEETQYF.

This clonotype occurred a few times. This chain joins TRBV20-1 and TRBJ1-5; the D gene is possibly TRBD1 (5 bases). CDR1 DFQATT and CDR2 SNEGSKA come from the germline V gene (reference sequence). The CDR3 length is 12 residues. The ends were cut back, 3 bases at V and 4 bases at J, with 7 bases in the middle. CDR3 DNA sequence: TGCAGTGCTAGTGAGGGGAATCAGCCCCAGCATTTT. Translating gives CSASEGNQPQHF.

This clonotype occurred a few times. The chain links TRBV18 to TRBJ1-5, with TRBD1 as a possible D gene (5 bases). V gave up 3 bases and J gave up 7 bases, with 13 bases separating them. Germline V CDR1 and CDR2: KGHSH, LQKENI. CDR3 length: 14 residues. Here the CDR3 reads CASSPLQGGQPQHF. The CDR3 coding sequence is TGTGCCAGCTCACCTCTCCAGGGAGGGCAGCCCCAGCATTTT.